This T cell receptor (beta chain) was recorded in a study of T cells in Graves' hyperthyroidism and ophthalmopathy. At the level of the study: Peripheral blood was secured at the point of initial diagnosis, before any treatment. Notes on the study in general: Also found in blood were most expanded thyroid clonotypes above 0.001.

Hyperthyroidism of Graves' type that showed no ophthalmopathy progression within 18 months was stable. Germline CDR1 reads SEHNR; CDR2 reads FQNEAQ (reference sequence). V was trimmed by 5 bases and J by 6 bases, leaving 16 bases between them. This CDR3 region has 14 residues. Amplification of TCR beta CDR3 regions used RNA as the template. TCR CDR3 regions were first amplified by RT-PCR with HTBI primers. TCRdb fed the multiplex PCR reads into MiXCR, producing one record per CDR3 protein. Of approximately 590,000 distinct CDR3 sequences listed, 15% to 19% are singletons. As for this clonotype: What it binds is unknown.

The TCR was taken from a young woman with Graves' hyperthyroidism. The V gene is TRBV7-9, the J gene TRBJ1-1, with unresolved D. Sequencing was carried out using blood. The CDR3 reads CASSPPNAGSEAFF. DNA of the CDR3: TGTGCCAGCAGCCCACCCAACGCGGGTTCTGAAGCTTTCTTT.